This TCR beta chain was sequenced for a study of neoadjuvant anti-PD-1 for oral cavity cancer. Study observations and caveats: Non-responders to neoadjuvant nivolumab had significantly more clonal PBMC T cells than responders.

V shed 2 bases and J 7 bases; nucleotides not matched to a gene: 14. The CDR3 is 18 residues long. The V gene's germline CDR1 is MGHRA and CDR2 YSYEKL. As for this clone: Its antigen is unknown.

TCRdb's table, derived via immunoSEQ multiplex PCR, lists solely in-frame clones and lacks some. The sample yields some 15,000 clones, 75% seen once. Time point defined: after neoadjuvant nivolumab, at surgical resection. The clonotype originates from a person aged 35-79 years with oral cavity squamous cell carcinoma. The sequencing used PBMCs, collected after nivolumab (anti-PD-1) treatment. This chain connects TRBV4-1 to TRBJ1-5; 10 bases fit TRBD1. CDR3 sequence (DNA): TGCGCCAGCAGCCAAAGACCATTCCGGGACAGGGGCGACCAGCCCCAGCATTTT. Protein sequence: CASSQRPFRDRGDQPQHF.